This TCR beta chain came from a study of blood T cell repertoires in COVID-19. The overall study: Both acute and convalescent COVID-19 samples were obtained from the United States, Italy and Spain. Nucleic acid was either cDNA or gDNA, and it came from T cells, B-cell-depleted T cells, or PBMCs.

Methods used by the authors: Amplification of reference gene primers was used by the study to estimate nucleated cell counts. Here immunoSEQ multiplex PCR was the method, and the copy in TCRdb shows in-frame clones only, minus some. From that table come the V and J calls and clone size; the DNA was used to work out D and trimming. In the table there are approximately 97,000 clones, more than 70% of which are singletons. The V and J ends lost 0 bases and 7 bases respectively, with 14 bases between them. The CDR3 runs 15 residues. The V gene's germline CDR1 is SGHRS and CDR2 YFSETQ. This TCR was recovered from a human donor in a cohort sampled during active COVID-19. Sequenced: peripheral blood. The V and J genes are TRBV5-1 and TRBJ2-1, with D perhaps TRBD2 (5 bases). The CDR3 is CASSLVGLPLNEQFF. The DNA of the CDR3 is TGCGCCAGCAGCTTGGTAGGACTGCCCCTGAATGAGCAGTTCTTC.